This is a list of T cell receptor beta chains from one sample in a study of blood T cell repertoires in COVID-19. Only in-frame clones appear in the TCRdb table, and some are missing; sequencing was by immunoSEQ multiplex PCR. The sample includes 69,000 or so clones, 82% of them seen just once. Sequenced: peripheral blood. The receptors shown here come from an elderly woman with acute or convalescent COVID-19. Each CDR3 is given with its conserved first and last residue. Fields, in order: D gene, J gene, V gene, clone size, CDR3 length, CDR3 protein, CDR3 DNA. D genes are given only for firm matches. Some rows mark clone size as missing; the rest say once, few, many or name a class of expanded clone.

D: TRBD2
J: TRBJ2-1
V: TRBV9
size: NA
length: 16
CDR3: CASSPASGGVRNEQFF
DNA: TGTGCCAGCAGCCCCGCTAGCGGGGGGGTACGGAATGAGCAGTTCTTC

D: TRBD1
J: TRBJ1-1
V: TRBV2
size: NA
length: 16
CDR3: CASSGGPGQGGTEAFF
DNA: TGTGCCAGCAGTGGTGGTCCGGGACAGGGGGGCACTGAAGCTTTCTTT

D: TRBD1
J: TRBJ2-7
V: TRBV3-1/TRBV3-2
size: NA
length: 15
CDR3: CASRRQGAKDDEQYF
DNA: TGTGCCAGCAGGAGACAGGGGGCGAAAGACGACGAGCAGTACTTC

D: TRBD1
J: TRBJ2-7
V: TRBV5-5
size: once
length: 15
CDR3: CASSLGGQGAYEQYF
DNA: TGTGCCAGCAGCTTGGGGGGACAGGGGGCCTACGAGCAGTACTTC

D: TRBD2
J: TRBJ2-3
V: TRBV5-4
size: NA
length: 18
CDR3: CASSSLGLAASSTDTQYF
DNA: TGTGCCAGCAGTTCGTTAGGACTAGCAGCCTCTAGCACAGATACGCAGTATTTT

D: TRBD1
J: TRBJ1-1
V: TRBV6-5
size: NA
length: 16
CDR3: CASSYIQGPYRNEAFF
DNA: TGTGCCAGCAGTTACATACAGGGGCCTTATAGGAATGAAGCTTTCTTT

D: NA
J: TRBJ2-2
V: TRBV19
size: NA
length: 14
CDR3: CASSKNGGTGELFF
DNA: TGTGCCAGTAGTAAGAATGGCGGCACCGGGGAGCTGTTTTTT

D: NA
J: TRBJ1-6
V: TRBV7-8
size: NA
length: 16
CDR3: CASSLDLGGRASPLHF
DNA: TGTGCCAGCAGCTTAGACCTGGGAGGGAGGGCTTCACCCCTCCACTTT

D: NA
J: TRBJ2-5
V: TRBV6-5
size: NA
length: 13
CDR3: CASMRLRQETQYF
DNA: TGTGCCAGCATGAGACTTAGGCAAGAGACCCAGTACTTC

D: NA
J: TRBJ1-1
V: TRBV5-1
size: NA
length: 13
CDR3: CASGQQGLTEAFF
DNA: TGCGCCAGCGGCCAACAGGGATTAACTGAAGCTTTCTTT

D: NA
J: TRBJ2-5
V: TRBV12-5
size: NA
length: 14
CDR3: CASGTLGAQGVQYF
DNA: TGTGCTAGTGGCACCCTAGGGGCCCAGGGCGTCCAGTACTTC

D: NA
J: TRBJ2-2
V: TRBV4-1
size: NA
length: 16
CDR3: CASSQDRRVNTGELFF
DNA: TGCGCCAGCAGCCAAGATCGGAGAGTGAACACCGGGGAGCTGTTTTTT

D: NA
J: TRBJ1-1
V: TRBV18
size: NA
length: 13
CDR3: CASSPTGDTEAFF
DNA: TGTGCCAGCTCACCAACAGGTGACACTGAAGCTTTCTTT

D: TRBD1
J: TRBJ1-3
V: TRBV6-1
size: NA
length: 14
CDR3: CASSEPGGGNTIYF
DNA: TGTGCCAGCAGTGAGCCAGGGGGTGGAAACACCATATATTTT

D: NA
J: TRBJ1-2
V: TRBV2
size: NA
length: 14
CDR3: CASRPGGAGYGYTF
DNA: TGTGCCAGCAGACCTGGAGGGGCAGGCTATGGCTACACCTTC

D: NA
J: TRBJ2-3
V: TRBV7-9
size: NA
length: 16
CDR3: CASSPRGLSQTDTQYF
DNA: TGTGCCAGCAGCCCGCGGGGATTATCCCAAACAGATACGCAGTATTTT

D: NA
J: TRBJ2-7
V: TRBV5-6
size: NA
length: 16
CDR3: CASSLGFGGSSYEQYF
DNA: TGTGCCAGCAGCTTGGGTTTCGGGGGAAGCTCCTACGAGCAGTACTTC

D: TRBD1
J: TRBJ1-1
V: TRBV7-9
size: NA
length: 15
CDR3: CASSSSDRSNTEAFF
DNA: TGTGCCAGCAGCTCTTCGGACAGGTCCAACACTGAAGCTTTCTTT

D: NA
J: TRBJ1-6
V: TRBV5-1
size: NA
length: 18
CDR3: CASSFYGSTGRGDSPLHF
DNA: TGCGCCAGCAGCTTCTACGGATCCACAGGGAGAGGCGATTCACCCCTCCACTTT

D: NA
J: TRBJ1-6
V: TRBV6-5
size: NA
length: 12
CDR3: CASIQGASPLHF
DNA: TGTGCCAGCATCCAAGGGGCCTCGCCCCTCCACTTT

D: NA
J: TRBJ1-1
V: TRBV30
size: NA
length: 12
CDR3: CAWSVLSGYAFF
DNA: TGTGCCTGGAGTGTACTTTCCGGGTACGCTTTCTTT

D: TRBD1
J: TRBJ1-2
V: TRBV3-1/TRBV3-2
size: NA
length: 15
CDR3: CASSQWTGASYGYTF
DNA: TGTGCCAGCAGCCAGTGGACAGGGGCCTCCTATGGCTACACCTTC

D: TRBD1
J: TRBJ2-2
V: TRBV2
size: NA
length: 14
CDR3: CASSPGTGTGELFF
DNA: TGTGCCAGCAGTCCCGGGACAGGGACCGGGGAGCTGTTTTTT

D: TRBD1
J: TRBJ1-3
V: TRBV13
size: once
length: 15
CDR3: CASSSAGTGPDTIYF
DNA: TGTGCCAGCAGCTCCGCTGGGACAGGGCCGGACACCATATATTTT

D: NA
J: TRBJ1-5
V: TRBV12-3/TRBV12-4
size: NA
length: 12
CDR3: CASSLGDQPQHF
DNA: TGTGCCAGCAGTTTAGGAGATCAGCCCCAGCATTTT

D: TRBD1
J: TRBJ1-4
V: TRBV12-3/TRBV12-4
size: NA
length: 13
CDR3: CASRDRGDEKLFF
DNA: TGTGCCAGCAGGGACAGGGGGGATGAAAAACTGTTTTTT

D: TRBD1
J: TRBJ2-3
V: TRBV7-9
size: NA
length: 14
CDR3: CASSFRGHTDTQYF
DNA: TGTGCCAGCAGCTTCAGGGGGCACACAGATACGCAGTATTTT

D: NA
J: TRBJ1-6
V: TRBV10-2
size: NA
length: 14
CDR3: CASSDPGLNSPLHF
DNA: TGCGCCAGCAGTGACCCGGGACTAAATTCACCCCTCCACTTT

D: NA
J: TRBJ1-1
V: TRBV6-5
size: NA
length: 15
CDR3: CASSYSLPRDTEAFF
DNA: TGTGCCAGCAGTTACTCTCTCCCCCGAGACACTGAAGCTTTCTTT

D: NA
J: TRBJ2-5
V: TRBV30
size: NA
length: 13
CDR3: CAWNRRGRETQYF
DNA: TGTGCCTGGAATCGGCGGGGGCGGGAGACCCAGTACTTC

D: NA
J: TRBJ2-2
V: TRBV24-1
size: NA
length: 16
CDR3: CATSDAGTYNTGELFF
DNA: TGTGCCACCAGTGACGCCGGGACTTATAACACCGGGGAGCTGTTTTTT

D: TRBD1
J: TRBJ2-5
V: TRBV18
size: NA
length: 14
CDR3: CASSLGQGAKTQYF
DNA: TGTGCCAGCTCACTGGGACAGGGGGCAAAGACCCAGTACTTC

D: TRBD1
J: TRBJ1-1
V: TRBV3-1/TRBV3-2
size: NA
length: 13
CDR3: CASHYRGNTEAFF
DNA: TGTGCCAGCCACTACAGGGGGAACACTGAAGCTTTCTTT

D: TRBD1
J: TRBJ2-2
V: TRBV19
size: many
length: 14
CDR3: CATTLDRGTRELFF
DNA: TGTGCCACTACCCTGGACAGGGGGACCAGGGAGCTGTTTTTT

D: TRBD1
J: TRBJ1-4
V: TRBV7-2
size: NA
length: 16
CDR3: CASSFRQGITNEKLFF
DNA: TGTGCCAGCAGCTTCCGACAGGGGATAACTAATGAAAAACTGTTTTTT

D: TRBD1
J: TRBJ1-3
V: TRBV7-8
size: NA
length: 17
CDR3: CASSLTWTGRSGNTIYF
DNA: TGTGCCAGCAGCTTAACATGGACAGGGCGCTCTGGAAACACCATATATTTT

D: TRBD1
J: TRBJ1-4
V: TRBV5-1
size: NA
length: 16
CDR3: CASSLGWTGTNEKLFF
DNA: TGCGCCAGCAGCTTGGGGTGGACAGGGACTAATGAAAAACTGTTTTTT

D: NA
J: TRBJ1-2
V: TRBV6-5
size: NA
length: 15
CDR3: CASSPPRQGMGGYTF
DNA: TGTGCCAGCAGTCCCCCCCGCCAGGGGATGGGTGGCTACACCTTC

D: NA
J: TRBJ1-4
V: TRBV15
size: once
length: 16
CDR3: CATSRDPSVSYEKLFF
DNA: TGTGCCACCAGCAGAGACCCCAGCGTTTCCTATGAAAAACTGTTTTTT

D: NA
J: TRBJ1-2
V: TRBV29-1
size: NA
length: 13
CDR3: CSVDTQRIYGYTF
DNA: TGCAGCGTTGACACTCAGCGAATCTATGGCTACACCTTC

D: TRBD2
J: TRBJ2-5
V: TRBV5-1
size: few
length: 13
CDR3: CASSGTSDETQYF
DNA: TGCGCCAGCTCCGGGACTAGCGACGAGACCCAGTACTTC

D: NA
J: TRBJ1-5
V: TRBV24-1
size: NA
length: 15
CDR3: CATEREGARNQPQHF
DNA: TGTGCCACCGAAAGGGAAGGGGCCCGCAATCAGCCCCAGCATTTT

D: TRBD2
J: TRBJ2-5
V: TRBV7-2
size: NA
length: 15
CDR3: CASSFFRGGQETQYF
DNA: TGTGCCAGCAGCTTTTTCCGGGGGGGCCAAGAGACCCAGTACTTC

D: TRBD1
J: TRBJ2-3
V: TRBV14
size: NA
length: 16
CDR3: CASSPRQGAGTDTQYF
DNA: TGTGCCAGCAGCCCACGACAGGGGGCTGGCACAGATACGCAGTATTTT

D: TRBD1
J: TRBJ2-6
V: TRBV27
size: NA
length: 17
CDR3: CASSLGDRGSGANVLTF
DNA: TGTGCCAGCAGTTTAGGAGACAGGGGCTCTGGGGCCAACGTCCTGACTTTC

D: NA
J: TRBJ1-2
V: TRBV19
size: NA
length: 16
CDR3: CASSIDPGQSEYGYTF
DNA: TGTGCCAGTAGTATAGATCCCGGACAGAGCGAATATGGCTACACCTTC

D: TRBD1
J: TRBJ2-3
V: TRBV18
size: NA
length: 16
CDR3: CASSQAGTGGTDTQYF
DNA: TGTGCCAGCTCACAGGCTGGGACAGGGGGCACAGATACGCAGTATTTT

D: TRBD2
J: TRBJ2-3
V: TRBV4-1
size: NA
length: 18
CDR3: CASSREVGTSGSTDTQYF
DNA: TGCGCCAGCAGCCGAGAAGTTGGGACTAGCGGGAGCACAGATACGCAGTATTTT

D: NA
J: TRBJ2-5
V: TRBV3-1/TRBV3-2
size: NA
length: 13
CDR3: CASSQRRDGAQYF
DNA: TGTGCCAGCAGCCAAAGGCGGGATGGAGCCCAGTACTTC